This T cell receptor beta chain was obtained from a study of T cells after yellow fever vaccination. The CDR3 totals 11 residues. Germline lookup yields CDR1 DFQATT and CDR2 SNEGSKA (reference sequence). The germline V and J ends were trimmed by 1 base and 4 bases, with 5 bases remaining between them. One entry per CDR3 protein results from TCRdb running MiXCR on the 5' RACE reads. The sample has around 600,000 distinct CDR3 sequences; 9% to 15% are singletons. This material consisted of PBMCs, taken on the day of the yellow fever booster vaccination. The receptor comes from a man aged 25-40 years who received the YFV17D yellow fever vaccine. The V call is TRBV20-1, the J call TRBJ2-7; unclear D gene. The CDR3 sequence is CSARVRYEQYF. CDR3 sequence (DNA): TGCAGTGCTAGAGTCAGGTACGAGCAGTACTTC.